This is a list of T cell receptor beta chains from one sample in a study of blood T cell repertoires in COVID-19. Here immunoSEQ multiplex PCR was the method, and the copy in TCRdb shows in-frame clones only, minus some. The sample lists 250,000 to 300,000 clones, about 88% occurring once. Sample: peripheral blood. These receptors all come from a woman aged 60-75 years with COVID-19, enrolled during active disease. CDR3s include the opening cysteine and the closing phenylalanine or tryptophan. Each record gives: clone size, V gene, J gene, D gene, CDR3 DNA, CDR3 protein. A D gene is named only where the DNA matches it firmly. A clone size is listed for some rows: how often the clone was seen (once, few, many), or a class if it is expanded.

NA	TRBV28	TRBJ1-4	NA	TGTGCCAGCAGTTTTAGAGCGGGGGTGAGACTGTTTTTT	CASSFRAGVRLFF
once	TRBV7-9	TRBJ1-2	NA	TGTGCCAGCAGCCCGGACAGCTATGGCTACACCTTC	CASSPDSYGYTF
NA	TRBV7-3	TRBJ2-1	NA	TGTGCCAGCAGCTTACTAGACAATGAGCAGTTCTTC	CASSLLDNEQFF
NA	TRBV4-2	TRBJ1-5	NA	TGTGCCAGCAGTCCCTCTTCAGGCAGGGTCAATCAGCCCCAGCATTTT	CASSPSSGRVNQPQHF
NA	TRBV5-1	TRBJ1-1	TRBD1	TGCGCCAGCAGCCCGAAGGGACAGGGGGCGCCCACTGAAGCTTTCTTT	CASSPKGQGAPTEAFF
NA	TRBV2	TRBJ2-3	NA	TGTGCCAGCAGCCCATATACAGGGATCACAGATACGCAGTATTTT	CASSPYTGITDTQYF
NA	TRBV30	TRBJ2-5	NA	TGTGCCTGGAGTTCTGACAAGCTCAGGGTTCGAGAGACCCAGTACTTC	CAWSSDKLRVRETQYF
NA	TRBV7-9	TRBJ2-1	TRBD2	TGTGCCAGCAGTTCCCCTAGCGGGAGCTCCTACAATGAGCAGTTCTTC	CASSSPSGSSYNEQFF
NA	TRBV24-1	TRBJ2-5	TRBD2	TGTGCCACCAGTGAGCGGGGGTGGGAGACCCAGTACTTC	CATSERGWETQYF
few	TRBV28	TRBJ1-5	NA	TGTGCCAGCAGTCAGGACCCTTCGGCGGGACATCAGCCCCAGCATTTT	CASSQDPSAGHQPQHF
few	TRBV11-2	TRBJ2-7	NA	TGTGCCAGCAGCTTAGGTTGGGGCCCCTCCTACGAGCAGTACTTC	CASSLGWGPSYEQYF
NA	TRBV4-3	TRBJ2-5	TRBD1	TGCGCCAGCAGCCAAGGGCAAACAGGGGAAGAGACCCAGTACTTC	CASSQGQTGEETQYF
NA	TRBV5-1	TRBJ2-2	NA	TGCGCCAGCAGCTTGATGGAGGCCGGGGAGCTGTTTTTT	CASSLMEAGELFF
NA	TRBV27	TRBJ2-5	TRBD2	TGTGCCAGCAGTTTATCGGCTAGCGGGAGGTCGGGAGAGACCCAGTACTTC	CASSLSASGRSGETQYF
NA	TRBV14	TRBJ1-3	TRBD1	TGTGCCAGCAGCCGAGGACAGGGGTACACCATATATTTT	CASSRGQGYTIYF
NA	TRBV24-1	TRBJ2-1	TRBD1	TGTGCCACCAGTGAACCCAACAGGGGGCGCCTCCACAATGAGCAGTTCTTC	CATSEPNRGRLHNEQFF
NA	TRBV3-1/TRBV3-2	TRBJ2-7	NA	TGTGCCAGCAGCGCTCGTCCCCGACTAGCCTACGAGCAGTACTTC	CASSARPRLAYEQYF
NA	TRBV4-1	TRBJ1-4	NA	TGCGCCAGCAGCCCGTACAGGGCTACTAATGAAAAACTGTTTTTT	CASSPYRATNEKLFF
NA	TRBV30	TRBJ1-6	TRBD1	TGTGCCTGGAGTGGGGACAGGGGTTCACCCCTCCACTTT	CAWSGDRGSPLHF
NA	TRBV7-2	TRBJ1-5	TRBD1	TGTGCCAGCAGCCTGAGGACAGGGGGCCATAGCAATCAGCCCCAGCATTTT	CASSLRTGGHSNQPQHF
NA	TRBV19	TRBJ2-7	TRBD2	TGTGCCAGTAGTATAGAACTTAGCGGGCCCTACGAGCAGTACTTC	CASSIELSGPYEQYF
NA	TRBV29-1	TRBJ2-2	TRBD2	TGCAGCGTGGGGGTCCTAGCGGGGAACACCGGGGAGCTGTTTTTT	CSVGVLAGNTGELFF